This TCR beta chain was recorded in a study of low-dose radiotherapy and immunotherapy resistance in tumors. About the research overall: Members of Cohort 1 were treated with 0.5 Gy per fraction every 2 weeks. The prescribed total PTV dose was 6.5 Gy. Study patients were administered oral aspirin at 300 mg daily for four cycles from cycle 1 day 1.

Time point given: after trial treatment. The treatment denotes: LDRT plus nivolumab, ipilimumab, low-dose cyclophosphamide and aspirin (RACIN trial). Donors were administered nivolumab, ipilimumab, aspirin and low-dose cyclophosphamide, together with low-dose radiotherapy. First-strand cDNA used TRAV- and TRBV-specific primers, covering alpha and beta chains. The PCR that amplified TCRs ran for approximately 20 cycles, relying on a constant-region primer and a V-primer adapter. The mRNA that was isolated underwent amplification by in vitro transcription. Each CDR3 protein is one row after TCRdb ran MiXCR on the reads. The table has nearly 60,000 distinct CDR3 sequences, around a quarter seen once. In its sample, this clonotype was seen many times. The sequences come from PBMCs, collected after low-dose radiotherapy plus immunotherapy. This sequence was found in a male donor with prostate cancer.

CDR3 nucleotide sequence: TGTGCCAGCGCACCCTACTCCTACAATGAGCAGTTCTTC. Its translation: CASAPYSYNEQFF. The chain recombines TRBV2 with TRBJ2-1; D gene unclear. CDR1 and CDR2 from the germline V gene are SNHLY and FYNNEI. CDR3 length: 13 amino acids. V dropped 8 bases and J dropped 0 bases, with 8 bases sitting between them.